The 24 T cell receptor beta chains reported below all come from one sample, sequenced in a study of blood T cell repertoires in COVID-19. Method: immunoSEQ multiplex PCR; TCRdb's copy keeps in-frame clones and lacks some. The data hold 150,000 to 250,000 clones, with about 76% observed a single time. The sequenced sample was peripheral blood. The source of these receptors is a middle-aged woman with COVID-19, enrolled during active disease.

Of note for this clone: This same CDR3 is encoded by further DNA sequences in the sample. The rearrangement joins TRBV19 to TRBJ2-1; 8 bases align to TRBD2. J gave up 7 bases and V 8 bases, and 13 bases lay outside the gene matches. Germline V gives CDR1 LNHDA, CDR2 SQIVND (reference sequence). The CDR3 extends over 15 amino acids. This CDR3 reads CASGEGSGGANEQFF. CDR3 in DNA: TGTGCCAGTGGTGAAGGATCCGGGGGGGCAAATGAGCAGTTCTTC.

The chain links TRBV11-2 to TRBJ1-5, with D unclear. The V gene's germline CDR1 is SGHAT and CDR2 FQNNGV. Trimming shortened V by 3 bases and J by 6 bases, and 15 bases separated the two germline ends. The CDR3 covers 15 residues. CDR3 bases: TGTGCCAGCAGCTTCCACGTCAGGCGCCGTCAGCCCCAGCATTTT. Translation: CASSFHVRRRQPQHF.

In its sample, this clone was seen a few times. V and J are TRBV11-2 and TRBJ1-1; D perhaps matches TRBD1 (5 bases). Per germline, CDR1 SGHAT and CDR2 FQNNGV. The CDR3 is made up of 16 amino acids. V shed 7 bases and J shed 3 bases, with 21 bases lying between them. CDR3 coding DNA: TGTGCCAGCACCACTATCACCTTTGGGGCCTACACTGAAGCTTTCTTT. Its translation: CASTTITFGAYTEAFF.

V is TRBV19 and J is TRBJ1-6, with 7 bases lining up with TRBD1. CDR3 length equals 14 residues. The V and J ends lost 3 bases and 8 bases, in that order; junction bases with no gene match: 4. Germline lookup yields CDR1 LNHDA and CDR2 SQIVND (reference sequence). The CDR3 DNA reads TGTGCCAGTAGTATTACAGGGGCCCATTCACCCCTCCACTTT. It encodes CASSITGAHSPLHF.

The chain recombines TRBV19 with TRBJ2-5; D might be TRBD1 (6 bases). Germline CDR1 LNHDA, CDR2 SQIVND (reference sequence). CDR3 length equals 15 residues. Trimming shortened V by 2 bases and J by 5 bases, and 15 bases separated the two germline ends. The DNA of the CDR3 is TGTGCCAGTAGTATATTGGTACAGGGTGGGGAGACCCAGTACTTC. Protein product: CASSILVQGGETQYF. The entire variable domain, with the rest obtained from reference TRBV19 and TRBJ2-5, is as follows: DGGITQSPKYLFRKEGQNVTLSCEQNLNHDAMYWYRQDPGQGLRLIYYSQIVNDFQKGDIAEGYSVSREKKESFPLTVTSAQKNPTAFYLCASSILVQGGETQYFGPGTRLLVL.

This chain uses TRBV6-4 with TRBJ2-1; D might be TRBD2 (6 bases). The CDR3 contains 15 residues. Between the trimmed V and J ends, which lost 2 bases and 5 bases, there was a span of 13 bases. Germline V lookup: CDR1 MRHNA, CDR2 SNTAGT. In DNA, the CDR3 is TGTGCCAGCAGTGACCAGCCTAGCGAGGACAATGAGCAGTTCTTC. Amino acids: CASSDQPSEDNEQFF.

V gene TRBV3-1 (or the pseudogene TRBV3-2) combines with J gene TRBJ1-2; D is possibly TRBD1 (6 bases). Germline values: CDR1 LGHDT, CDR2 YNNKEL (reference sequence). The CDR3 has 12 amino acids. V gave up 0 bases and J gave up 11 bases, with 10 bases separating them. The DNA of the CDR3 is TGTGCCAGCAGCCAAGAGACAGGATTGTACACCTTC. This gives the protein CASSQETGLYTF.

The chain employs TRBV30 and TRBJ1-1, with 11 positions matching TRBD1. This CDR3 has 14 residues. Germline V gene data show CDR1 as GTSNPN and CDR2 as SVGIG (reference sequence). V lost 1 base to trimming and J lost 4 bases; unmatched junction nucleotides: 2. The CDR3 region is CAWSGTGGLTEAFF. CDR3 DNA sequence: TGTGCCTGGAGTGGGACAGGGGGCCTCACTGAAGCTTTCTTT.

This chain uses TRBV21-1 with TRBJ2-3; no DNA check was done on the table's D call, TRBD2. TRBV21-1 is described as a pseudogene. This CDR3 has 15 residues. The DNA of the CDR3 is TGTGCCAGCACCCATAGCGGGGGGCCCACAGATACGCAGTATTTT. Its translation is CASTHSGGPTDTQYF.

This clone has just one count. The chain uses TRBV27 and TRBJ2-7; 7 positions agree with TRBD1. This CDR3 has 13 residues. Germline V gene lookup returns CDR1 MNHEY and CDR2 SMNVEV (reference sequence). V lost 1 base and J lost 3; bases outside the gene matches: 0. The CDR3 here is CASSLYRGYEQYF. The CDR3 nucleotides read TGTGCCAGCAGTTTATACAGGGGCTACGAGCAGTACTTC.

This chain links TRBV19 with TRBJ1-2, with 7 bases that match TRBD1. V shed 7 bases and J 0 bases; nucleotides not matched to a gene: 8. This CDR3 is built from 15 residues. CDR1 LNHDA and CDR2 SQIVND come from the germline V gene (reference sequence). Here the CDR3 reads CASMRGGQPNYGYTF. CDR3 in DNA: TGTGCCAGTATGAGAGGGGGACAGCCTAACTATGGCTACACCTTC.

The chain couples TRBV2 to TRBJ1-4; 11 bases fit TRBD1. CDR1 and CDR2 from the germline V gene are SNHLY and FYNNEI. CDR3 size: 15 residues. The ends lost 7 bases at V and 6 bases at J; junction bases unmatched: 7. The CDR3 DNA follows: TGTGCCAGCAAGCCGGACAGGGGGCAGCATGAAAAACTGTTTTTT. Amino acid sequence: CASKPDRGQHEKLFF.

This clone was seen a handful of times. CDR3: CASSRIDREPGELFF. The CDR3 coding sequence is TGTGCCAGTAGTAGGATAGACAGGGAACCCGGGGAGCTGTTTTTT. The chain is built from TRBV19 and TRBJ2-2; 7 positions match TRBD1. The CDR3 extends over 15 amino acids. CDR1 and CDR2 from the germline V gene are LNHDA and SQIVND (reference sequence). V gave up 4 bases and J gave up 6 bases; unmatched junction bases: 8.

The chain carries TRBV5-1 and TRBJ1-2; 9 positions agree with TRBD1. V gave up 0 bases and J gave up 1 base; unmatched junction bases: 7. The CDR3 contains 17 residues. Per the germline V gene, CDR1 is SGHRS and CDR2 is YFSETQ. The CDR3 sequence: CASSLGQGVSLNYGYTF. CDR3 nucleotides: TGCGCCAGCAGCTTGGGACAGGGGGTATCCCTTAACTATGGCTACACCTTC.

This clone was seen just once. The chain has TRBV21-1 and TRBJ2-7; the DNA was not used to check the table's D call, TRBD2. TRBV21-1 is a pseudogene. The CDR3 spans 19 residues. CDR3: CASSKLLAGGLKGRYEQYF. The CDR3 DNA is TGTGCCAGCAGCAAACTCCTAGCGGGAGGTCTTAAAGGTCGATACGAGCAGTACTTC.

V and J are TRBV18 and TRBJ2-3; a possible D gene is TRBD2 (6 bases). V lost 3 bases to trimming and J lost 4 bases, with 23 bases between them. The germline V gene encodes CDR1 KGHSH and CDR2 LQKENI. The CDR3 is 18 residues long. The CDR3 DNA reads TGTGCCAGCTCACCCGGGCGGTGGGGGGTAAAAGGAGCAGATACGCAGTATTTT. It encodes CASSPGRWGVKGADTQYF.

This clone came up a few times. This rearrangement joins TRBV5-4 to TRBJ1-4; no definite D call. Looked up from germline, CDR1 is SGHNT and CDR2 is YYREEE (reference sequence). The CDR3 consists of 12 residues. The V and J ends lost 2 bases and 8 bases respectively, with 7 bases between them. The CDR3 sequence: CASSFRREKLFF. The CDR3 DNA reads TGTGCCAGCAGCTTTAGAAGAGAAAAACTGTTTTTT.

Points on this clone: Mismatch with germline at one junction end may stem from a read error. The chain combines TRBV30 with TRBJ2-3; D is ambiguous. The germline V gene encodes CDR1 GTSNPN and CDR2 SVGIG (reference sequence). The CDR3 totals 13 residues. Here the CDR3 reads CARSRVSTDTQYF. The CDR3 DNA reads TGTGCCCGCAGTCGGGTCAGCACCGATACGCAGTATTTT.

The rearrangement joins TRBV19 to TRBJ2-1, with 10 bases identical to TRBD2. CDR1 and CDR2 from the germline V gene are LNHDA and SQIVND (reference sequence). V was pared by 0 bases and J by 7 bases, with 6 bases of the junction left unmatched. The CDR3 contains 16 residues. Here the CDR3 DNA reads TGTGCCAGTAGTATAGATGTAGCGGGAGGTTTGAATGAGCAGTTCTTC. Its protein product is CASSIDVAGGLNEQFF.

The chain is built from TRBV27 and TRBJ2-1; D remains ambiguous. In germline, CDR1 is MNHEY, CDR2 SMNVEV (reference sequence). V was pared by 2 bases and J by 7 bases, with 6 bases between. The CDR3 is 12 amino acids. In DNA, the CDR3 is TGTGCCAGCAGTTTAGTCGGGAATGAGCAGTTCTTC. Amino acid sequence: CASSLVGNEQFF.

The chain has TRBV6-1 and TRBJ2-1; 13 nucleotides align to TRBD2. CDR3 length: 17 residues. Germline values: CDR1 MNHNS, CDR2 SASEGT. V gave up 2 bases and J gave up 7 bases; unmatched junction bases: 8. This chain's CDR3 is CASSETLAGGPGNEQFF. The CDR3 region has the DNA TGTGCCAGCAGTGAAACACTAGCGGGAGGGCCGGGTAATGAGCAGTTCTTC.

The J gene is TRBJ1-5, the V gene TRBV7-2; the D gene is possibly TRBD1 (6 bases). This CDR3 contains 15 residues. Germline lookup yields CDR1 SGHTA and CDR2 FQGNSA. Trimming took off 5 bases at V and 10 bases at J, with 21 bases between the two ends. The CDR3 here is CASSAGQSSRGPQHF. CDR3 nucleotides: TGTGCCAGCAGCGCCGGACAGTCATCAAGAGGCCCCCAGCATTTT.

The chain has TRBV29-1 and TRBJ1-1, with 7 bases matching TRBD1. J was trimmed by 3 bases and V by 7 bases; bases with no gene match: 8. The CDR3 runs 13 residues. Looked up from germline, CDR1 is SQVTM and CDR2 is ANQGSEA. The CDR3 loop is CSARTGVDTEAFF. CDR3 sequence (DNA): TGCAGCGCCAGAACAGGGGTGGACACTGAAGCTTTCTTT.

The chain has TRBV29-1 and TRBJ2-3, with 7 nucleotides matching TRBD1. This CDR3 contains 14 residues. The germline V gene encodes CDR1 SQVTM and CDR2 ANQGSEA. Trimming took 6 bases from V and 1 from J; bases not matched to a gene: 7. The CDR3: CSVQRGLGTDTQYF. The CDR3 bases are TGCAGCGTCCAGAGGGGGCTAGGCACAGATACGCAGTATTTT.